This passage covers 10 T cell receptor beta chains from one sample sequenced in a study of beta chain features in type 1 diabetes. General study findings and limits: Moderate yet significant TCRB CDR3 shortening was seen in Type 1 diabetes patients in all four CD4+ subsets.

The authors reverse transcribed all of the isolated RNA, so sequencing captured expressed TCRB transcripts. Measured with immunoSEQ multiplex PCR; TCRdb has only the in-frame clones, and not every one. The sample has 500,000 to 650,000 clones, under 15% seen once. No antigens are known for them. Sequenced material: naive CD4+ T cells from blood. The receptors were gathered from a man between 25 and 39 years old with type 1 diabetes.

Only a few counts were recorded for this clone. V and J are TRBV9 and TRBJ2-2; tentative D call: TRBD2 (6 bases). The CDR3 is made up of 13 amino acids. Trimming took 5 bases from V and 3 from J, leaving 8 bases between them. Germline assignment: CDR1 SGDLS and CDR2 YYNGEE. The CDR3 loop is CASRWGDTGELFF. The CDR3, as DNA: TGTGCCAGCAGGTGGGGGGACACCGGGGAGCTGTTTTTT.

The V gene is TRBV10-3, the J gene TRBJ2-5, with a weak D call TRBD2 (6 bases). CDR3 length: 14 residues. Per the germline V gene, CDR1 is ENHRY and CDR2 is SYGVKD. V lost 5 bases to trimming and J lost 5 bases, with 15 bases between them. The CDR3 DNA follows: TGTGCCATCAGTCCTAGCGTAAAGGGGGAGACCCAGTACTTC. Translated, it gives CAISPSVKGETQYF.

This clone came up a few times. The V and J genes are TRBV15 and TRBJ1-5, with unresolved D. Trimming removed 4 bases from V and 6 bases from J, with 13 bases in between. CDR1 is LNHNV, CDR2 YYDKDF, per germline (reference sequence). The CDR3 extends over 14 amino acids. The CDR3 region is CATSNIRSRQPQHF. DNA for the CDR3: TGTGCCACCAGCAATATAAGGTCGCGTCAGCCCCAGCATTTT.

This clone was seen only a few times. The chain employs TRBV5-6 and TRBJ1-5; D perhaps matches TRBD1 (5 bases). V lost 4 bases and J lost 5, with 13 bases in between. This CDR3 region has 14 residues. Looked up from germline, CDR1 is SGHDT and CDR2 is YYEEEE. CDR3 amino acids: CASSGTAVYQPQHF. The CDR3 nucleotides read TGTGCCAGCAGCGGGACCGCGGTATATCAGCCCCAGCATTTT.

This clone has only a few counts. V and J are TRBV29-1 and TRBJ1-2; 10 bases are shared with TRBD1. The CDR3 spans 16 residues. The V segment lost 3 bases and the J segment 8 bases; nucleotides outside the gene matches: 15. Germline CDR1 reads SQVTM; CDR2 reads ANQGSEA. For the CDR3, the DNA is TGCAGCGTTGAGCGCTTCGACAGGGGGCGGCCAACAGGCTACACCTTC. It translates to CSVERFDRGRPTGYTF.

This clone was detected a few times. The gene calls are TRBV7-2 and TRBJ2-5, with TRBD2 as a possible D gene (5 bases). Germline-derived CDR1 and CDR2 are SGHTA and FQGNSA. The germline V and J ends were trimmed by 3 bases and 4 bases, with 9 bases remaining between them. This CDR3 comprises 13 residues. This chain's CDR3 is CASSLGSPETQYF. CDR3 bases: TGTGCCAGCAGCTTGGGGAGTCCAGAGACCCAGTACTTC.

The chain couples TRBV27 to TRBJ2-2; no clear D gene. This CDR3 has 12 residues. Trimming pared 5 bases from V and 8 bases from J, leaving 9 bases between. Germline V gene data show CDR1 as MNHEY and CDR2 as SMNVEV (reference sequence). The CDR3, as DNA: TGTGCCAGCAGTCGGCCCGGGGGGGAGCTGTTTTTT. Protein product: CASSRPGGELFF.

This clone was observed a handful of times. The CDR3: CAISRDRVDEQYF. The CDR3 nucleotides are TGTGCCATCAGCCGGGACAGGGTGGACGAGCAGTACTTC. The rearrangement links TRBV10-3 to TRBJ2-7; TRBD1 matches at 9 bases. The CDR3 spans 13 residues. With 6 bases clipped from V and 5 bases from J, the junction kept 5 bases outside the gene matches. The germline V gene has CDR1 ENHRY and CDR2 SYGVKD.

V and J are TRBV19 and TRBJ2-7; 7 bases line up with TRBD1. The CDR3 is 16 residues long. Germline values: CDR1 LNHDA, CDR2 SQIVND (reference sequence). The V and J ends lost 4 bases and 5 bases, in that order; junction bases with no gene match: 14. CDR3 DNA: TGTGCCAGTAGTACCCGTCGGACAGGAGGAGGCGACGAGCAGTACTTC. Translation: CASSTRRTGGGDEQYF.

The J gene is TRBJ2-5, the V gene TRBV6-6; 7 bases line up with TRBD1. Germline CDR1 and CDR2: MNHNY and SVGAGI (reference sequence). The CDR3 totals 13 residues. V trimming: 6 bases; J trimming: 5 bases; junction bases outside the gene matches: 6. The CDR3 is CASSLRQGETQYF. Written as DNA, the CDR3 is TGTGCCAGCAGCCTTAGACAGGGCGAGACCCAGTACTTC.